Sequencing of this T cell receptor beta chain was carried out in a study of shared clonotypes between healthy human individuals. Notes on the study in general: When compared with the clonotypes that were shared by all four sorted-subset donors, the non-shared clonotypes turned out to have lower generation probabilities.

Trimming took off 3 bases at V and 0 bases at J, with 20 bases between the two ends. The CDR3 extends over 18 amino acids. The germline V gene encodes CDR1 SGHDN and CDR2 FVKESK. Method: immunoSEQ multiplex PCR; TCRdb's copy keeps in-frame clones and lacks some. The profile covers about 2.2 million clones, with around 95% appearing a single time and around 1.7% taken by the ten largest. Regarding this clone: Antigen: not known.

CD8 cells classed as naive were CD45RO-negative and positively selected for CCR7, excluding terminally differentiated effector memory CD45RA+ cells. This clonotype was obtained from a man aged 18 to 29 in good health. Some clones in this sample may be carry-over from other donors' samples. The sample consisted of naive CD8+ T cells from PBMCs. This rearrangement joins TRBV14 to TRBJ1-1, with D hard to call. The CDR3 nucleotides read TGTGCCAGCAGCCACATACAGAAACTCCCCACCATGAACACTGAAGCTTTCTTT. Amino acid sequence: CASSHIQKLPTMNTEAFF. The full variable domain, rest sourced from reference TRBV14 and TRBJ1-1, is EAGVTQFPSHSVIEKGQTVTLRCDPISGHDNLYWYRRVMGKEIKFLLHFVKESKQDESGMPNNRFLAERTGGTYSTLKVQPAELEDSGVYFCASSHIQKLPTMNTEAFFGQGTRLTVV.